This TCR beta chain was sequenced during a study of blood T cells in healthy people across ages. General study findings and limits: In the absence of known donor CMV status, changes in expanded clonotypes were possibly confounded. The fall in TCR beta diversity per million T cells was roughly linear with age.

Concerning this clonotype: Its specificity is not known.

A J-beta primer mix and a sample-barcoded 5' primer were used in a second PCR of roughly 6 to 12 cycles. All samples yielded 2.5 million or more CDR3-containing paired-end reads. TCRdb passed the 5' RACE reads through MiXCR, listing each CDR3 protein once. The sample has 650,000 to 950,000 distinct CDR3 sequences; 44% are singletons. Trimming removed 4 bases at V and 3 bases at J, with 13 bases between. The CDR3 is made up of 15 amino acids. CDR1 MDHEN and CDR2 SYDVKM come from the germline V gene. Donors were systemically healthy Caucasian individuals from Russia aged roughly 6 to 95 years. Sequenced material: blood. This receptor was obtained from a man in his fifties or sixties in good health. The genes are TRBV28 and TRBJ2-1; D not resolved. CDR3 region: CASSSPGQDYNEQFF. The CDR3 bases are TGTGCCAGCAGTTCCCCCGGGCAGGACTACAATGAGCAGTTCTTC. The variable domain in full, with the rest retrieved from reference TRBV28 and TRBJ2-1, is DVKVTQSSRYLVKRTGEKVFLECVQDMDHENMFWYRQDPGLGLRLIYFSYDVKMKEKGDIPEGYSVSREKKERFSLILESASTNQTSMYLCASSSPGQDYNEQFFGPGTRLTVL.